The 23 T cell receptor beta chains presented below share a single source sample, sequenced in a study of radiation and T cells in renal cell carcinoma. Time point: baseline pretreatment blood. Noted treatment: 15 Gy SBRT to primary tumor, nephrectomy 4 weeks later. Sequenced by immunoSEQ multiplex PCR; TCRdb stores in-frame clones only, minus some. The profile covers 150,000 or so clones, with 70% to 90% appearing a single time and 12% taken by the ten largest. Sequencing used blood, obtained from a patient whose treatment included radiotherapy and nephrectomy. The receptors come from a woman between 45 and 60 years old with renal cell carcinoma.

This clone was found a few times. The genes are TRBV30 and TRBJ1-1; no definite D call. The CDR3 covers 12 residues. The V end lost 0 bases, the J end lost 11 bases, and 13 bases lay between the germline ends. Germline V gene data show CDR1 as GTSNPN and CDR2 as SVGIG (reference sequence). In nucleotides, the CDR3 is TGTGCCTGGAGTGTAGGATTACTTGATGCTTTCTTT. Encoded protein: CAWSVGLLDAFF.

The chain recombines TRBV7-9 with TRBJ1-4; no definite D call. This CDR3 spans 14 amino acids. In germline, CDR1 is SEHNR, CDR2 FQNEAQ (reference sequence). The germline V and J ends were trimmed by 1 base and 5 bases, with 8 bases remaining between them. The CDR3 DNA reads TGTGCCAGCAGCTTAGGCACAGAGAATGAAAAACTGTTTTTT. Translation: CASSLGTENEKLFF. The whole variable domain, remainder taken from reference TRBV7-9 and TRBJ1-4, is DTGVSQNPRHKITKRGQNVTFRCDPISEHNRLYWYRQTLGQGPEFLTYFQNEAQLEKSRLLSDRFSAERPKGSFSTLEIQRTEQGDSAMYLCASSLGTENEKLFFGSGTQLSVL.

The J gene is TRBJ1-5, the V gene TRBV5-6, with a weak D call TRBD1 (5 bases). The CDR3 is made up of 14 amino acids. Trimming pared 0 bases from V and 7 bases from J, leaving 11 bases between. Germline V CDR1 and CDR2: SGHDT, YYEEEE. CDR3 residues: CASSLANQGQPQHF. The CDR3 DNA is TGTGCCAGCAGCTTGGCCAACCAGGGCCAGCCCCAGCATTTT.

The table lists this clone with a few counts. The rearrangement joins TRBV11-3 to TRBJ1-1, with D unresolved. The CDR3 has 13 residues. The germline V and J ends were trimmed by 3 bases and 0 bases, with 5 bases remaining between them. CDR1 is SGHNT, CDR2 YENEEA, per germline. Here the CDR3 reads CASSFFMNTEAFF. The CDR3 DNA reads TGTGCCAGCAGCTTTTTCATGAACACTGAAGCTTTCTTT. Full variable domain (outside the CDR3, taken from reference TRBV11-3 and TRBJ1-1): EAGVVQSPRYKIIEKKQPVAFWCNPISGHNTLYWYLQNLGQGPELLIRYENEEAVDDSQLPKDRFSAERLKGVDSTLKIQPAELGDSAVYLCASSFFMNTEAFFGQGTRLTVV.

The chain is built from TRBV5-6 and TRBJ2-7, with 9 bases aligning to TRBD1. Unmatched junction bases numbered 12, after V lost 1 base and J lost 7 bases. CDR3 length equals 16 residues. Germline V gene sequence: CDR1 SGHDT, CDR2 YYEEEE. CDR3 sequence: CASSLILWTGALEQYF. Written as DNA, the CDR3 is TGTGCCAGCAGCTTGATATTGTGGACAGGGGCATTGGAGCAGTACTTC. The full variable domain, completed using reference TRBV5-6 and TRBJ2-7, is DAGVTQSPTHLIKTRGQQVTLRCSPKSGHDTVSWYQQALGQGPQFIFQYYEEEERQRGNFPDRFSGHQFPNYSSELNVNALLLGDSALYLCASSLILWTGALEQYFGPGTRLTVT.

This chain joins TRBV5-4 and TRBJ1-1; tentative D call: TRBD1 (5 bases). V lost 4 bases to trimming and J lost 9 bases, with 16 bases between them. The CDR3 sequence is 13 residues long. The germline V gene has CDR1 SGHNT and CDR2 YYREEE (reference sequence). Here the CDR3 DNA reads TGTGCCAGCAGCCCGGAGACGGGGGTGAAAGCTTTCTTT. This translates into CASSPETGVKAFF.

The chain combines TRBV10-3 with TRBJ2-5, with 7 bases lining up with TRBD1. This CDR3 is 13 amino acids long. The trim removed 7 bases at V and 1 base at J, leaving 3 bases unmatched. CDR1 is ENHRY and CDR2 is SYGVKD in the germline V gene. CDR3 DNA sequence: TGTGCCATCAATCGGGACAGCCAAGAGACCCAGTACTTC. Its translation is CAINRDSQETQYF.

This chain connects TRBV7-9 to TRBJ2-1; the D call may be TRBD1 or TRBD2 (6 bases each). Trimming removed 1 base from V and 0 bases from J, with 16 bases in between. Germline V CDR1 and CDR2: SEHNR, FQNEAQ (reference sequence). This CDR3 spans 18 amino acids. CDR3 region: CASSLVEGGSFSYNEQFF. The CDR3 bases are TGTGCCAGCAGCTTAGTAGAAGGGGGGTCGTTCTCCTACAATGAGCAGTTCTTC.

The chain uses TRBV5-1 and TRBJ2-4; tentative D call: TRBD2 (5 bases). Trimming pared 4 bases from V and 7 bases from J, leaving 18 bases between. Germline values: CDR1 SGHRS, CDR2 YFSETQ. The CDR3 is 15 amino acids. CDR3 DNA: TGCGCCAGCAGCCAATCACTCAGGACTGTGAACATTCAGTACTTC. Translation gives CASSQSLRTVNIQYF.

The chain couples TRBV7-9 to TRBJ2-2, with D perhaps TRBD1 (5 bases). V was shortened by 5 bases and J by 1 base, with 8 bases between the two germline ends. The V gene's germline CDR1 is SEHNR and CDR2 FQNEAQ (reference sequence). This CDR3 contains 14 residues. DNA for the CDR3: TGTGCCAGCAGCCGGACAATGAACACCGGGGAGCTGTTTTTT. Encoded protein: CASSRTMNTGELFF.

The chain carries TRBV5-6 and TRBJ2-1; 13 bases are a match to TRBD2. V lost 4 bases, J lost 3 bases, and 7 bases stayed unmatched. Germline V gene sequence: CDR1 SGHDT, CDR2 YYEEEE. The CDR3 length is 17 residues. CDR3 residues: CASSPLAGGLYYNEQFF. In nucleotides, the CDR3 is TGTGCCAGCAGCCCACTAGCGGGGGGGCTGTACTACAATGAGCAGTTCTTC.

V gene TRBV30 combines with J gene TRBJ1-2; D gene unclear. The V end was cut by 8 bases, the J end by 7 bases, with 17 bases between. Germline V gene sequence: CDR1 GTSNPN, CDR2 SVGIG (reference sequence). CDR3 size: 12 residues. The CDR3 DNA is TGTGCCGGGCAAGGGTTAAGGCCTGGCTACACCTTC. Its protein product is CAGQGLRPGYTF.

The V and J genes are TRBV19 and TRBJ2-5, with TRBD2 as a possible D gene (6 bases). Trimming shortened V by 2 bases and J by 5 bases, and 12 bases separated the two germline ends. The CDR3 has 14 residues. CDR1 is LNHDA, CDR2 SQIVND, per germline (reference sequence). The CDR3 DNA follows: TGTGCCAGTAGTATATGGGCTAGCGCGGAGACCCAGTACTTC. Protein sequence: CASSIWASAETQYF.

In its sample, this clone was seen once. The chain joins TRBV30 to TRBJ1-4; no clear D. Looked up from germline, CDR1 is GTSNPN and CDR2 is SVGIG (reference sequence). V lost 5 bases and J lost 4, with 11 bases in between. The CDR3 is 13 residues long. For the CDR3, the DNA is TGTGCCTGGGCCGCGCGGTTTAATGAAAAACTGTTTTTT. Protein sequence: CAWAARFNEKLFF.

This clone was picked up one time. This CDR3 is CASSYGSLTDTQYF. As DNA, the CDR3 is TGTGCCAGCAGTTACGGGTCCCTCACAGATACGCAGTATTTT. The chain recombines TRBV6-5 with TRBJ2-3; D is uncertain. V lost 2 bases and J lost 2, with 8 bases in between. The CDR3 runs to 14 residues. Germline V gives CDR1 MNHEY, CDR2 SVGAGI.

This rearrangement joins TRBV2 to TRBJ1-1; 9 bases align to TRBD1. This CDR3 is 15 amino acids long. Germline CDR1 is SNHLY and CDR2 is FYNNEI. V trimming: 6 bases; J trimming: 4 bases; junction bases outside the gene matches: 9. DNA of the CDR3: TGTGCCAGCAGGCGACGGACAGGGGTCGGCACTGAAGCTTTCTTT. Protein product: CASRRRTGVGTEAFF.

This chain uses TRBV19 with TRBJ1-5, with D unclear. Trimming left V 3 bases short and J 5 bases short, with 5 bases between. Germline V gene lookup returns CDR1 LNHDA and CDR2 SQIVND (reference sequence). This CDR3 spans 12 amino acids. CDR3 region: CASSMVHQPQHF. DNA of the CDR3: TGTGCCAGTAGTATGGTACATCAGCCCCAGCATTTT.

This chain links TRBV6-5 with TRBJ2-7; D perhaps matches TRBD2 (5 bases). CDR1 and CDR2 from the germline V gene are MNHEY and SVGAGI. The CDR3 contains 13 residues. V was clipped by 6 bases and J by 3 bases, with 12 bases between them. CDR3 sequence reads: CASRLGISYEQYF. The DNA of the CDR3 is TGTGCCAGCAGACTCGGGATTAGCTACGAGCAGTACTTC.

The chain recombines TRBV6-1 with TRBJ2-7; D remains unclear. The V end lost 2 bases, the J end lost 4 bases, and 12 bases lay between the germline ends. In germline, CDR1 is MNHNS, CDR2 SASEGT. CDR3 size: 14 residues. The CDR3 nucleotides are TGTGCCAGCAGTGAACTACGTGGGCCATACGAGCAGTACTTC. Translation: CASSELRGPYEQYF.

This clone was detected only once. V gene TRBV18 combines with J gene TRBJ1-1, with a tentative D call TRBD1 (6 bases). This CDR3 is built from 17 residues. V was cut by 3 bases and J by 3 bases, with 20 bases left in between. CDR1 is KGHSH and CDR2 is LQKENI in the germline V gene. The CDR3 protein is CASSPLGSKQGDTEAFF. In nucleotides, the CDR3 is TGTGCCAGCTCACCTCTTGGATCAAAACAGGGAGACACTGAAGCTTTCTTT.

This clone was observed a single time. CDR3 loop: CASSQEGWADYGYTF. The DNA for the CDR3 is TGCGCCAGCAGCCAAGAGGGGTGGGCGGACTATGGCTACACCTTC. The chain uses TRBV4-1 and TRBJ1-2; D remains ambiguous. V shed 0 bases and J shed 3 bases, with 11 bases lying between them. Germline loops: CDR1 MGHRA, CDR2 YSYEKL. This CDR3 has 15 amino acids.

This clone came up once. In the same sample, other DNA sequences code for this CDR3. CDR3 sequence reads: CASSTTSGGGETQYF. In DNA form, the CDR3 reads TGTGCCAGTAGTACGACTAGCGGGGGAGGTGAGACCCAGTACTTC. The chain employs TRBV19 and TRBJ2-5; TRBD2 aligns across 12 bases. Germline lookup yields CDR1 LNHDA and CDR2 SQIVND (reference sequence). V trimming: 4 bases; J trimming: 5 bases; junction bases outside the gene matches: 5. The CDR3 length is 15 residues.

CDR3 amino acids: CASSPLQGGRRADTQYF. The CDR3 nucleotides are TGTGCCAGCAGCCCCTTACAGGGGGGCCGGCGAGCAGATACGCAGTATTTT. This sequence joins TRBV9 and TRBJ2-3; TRBD1 agrees at 8 bases. Looked up from germline, CDR1 is SGDLS and CDR2 is YYNGEE. The ends lost 4 bases at V and 4 bases at J; junction bases unmatched: 14. This CDR3 is built from 17 residues.